The 20 T cell receptor beta chains below come from one sample, sequenced in a study of blood T cell repertoires in COVID-19. Using immunoSEQ multiplex PCR, the repertoire was profiled, and TCRdb retains in-frame clones only, with some absent. The profile shows approximately 190,000 clones, roughly 82% of them singletons. The sample taken for sequencing was peripheral blood. The receptors were sampled from a woman in her 30s with acute or convalescent COVID-19.

The chain joins TRBV7-8 to TRBJ1-6; tentative D call: TRBD1 (5 bases). The CDR3 length is 15 residues. The germline V and J ends were trimmed by 4 bases and 7 bases, with 14 bases remaining between them. Germline V lookup: CDR1 SGHVS, CDR2 FQNEAQ. CDR3 amino acids: CASSSSGTGNSPLHF. The CDR3 bases are TGTGCCAGCAGCTCATCCGGGACTGGGAATTCACCCCTCCACTTT.

The gene calls are TRBV2 and TRBJ1-1, with D possibly matching TRBD1 (5 bases). The CDR3 extends over 14 amino acids. Germline V gene sequence: CDR1 SNHLY, CDR2 FYNNEI. Trimming shortened V by 5 bases and J by 1 base, and 11 bases separated the two germline ends. The CDR3 region has the DNA TGTGCCAGCAGTTTCACAGGAGAGAACACTGAAGCTTTCTTT. Encoded protein: CASSFTGENTEAFF.

The chain combines TRBV3-1 (or the pseudogene TRBV3-2) with TRBJ1-2; 9 bases align to TRBD1. This CDR3 is 13 amino acids long. V was pared by 4 bases and J by 8 bases, with 5 bases of the junction left unmatched. Germline V gives CDR1 LGHDT, CDR2 YNNKEL (reference sequence). CDR3 coding DNA: TGTGCCAGCAGCCGGATACAGGGGGCCGGCTACACCTTC. Its protein product is CASSRIQGAGYTF.

V is TRBV7-9 and J is TRBJ1-2; D is uncertain. CDR3 length: 15 residues. The germline CDR1 and CDR2 sequences are SEHNR and FQNEAQ (reference sequence). V lost 6 bases and J 8 bases, leaving 22 bases between the germline ends. CDR3 region: CASSQVEGDLNGYTF. CDR3 coding DNA: TGTGCCAGCAGTCAAGTGGAGGGCGACCTTAACGGCTACACCTTC. Supplemented by reference TRBV7-9 and TRBJ1-2, the full variable domain reads DTGVSQNPRHKITKRGQNVTFRCDPISEHNRLYWYRQTLGQGPEFLTYFQNEAQLEKSRLLSDRFSAERPKGSFSTLEIQRTEQGDSAMYLCASSQVEGDLNGYTFGSGTRLTVV.

This CDR3 reads CASSSWEAKNIQYF. In DNA form, the CDR3 reads TGTGCCAGCAGCTCATGGGAGGCCAAAAACATTCAGTACTTC. The chain employs TRBV5-4 and TRBJ2-4; D is perhaps TRBD2 (5 bases). The CDR3 has 14 amino acids. Per germline, CDR1 SGHNT and CDR2 YYREEE (reference sequence). With 3 bases removed from V and 1 base from J, the gap between germline ends came to 8 bases.

This clone occurred a few times. V usage is TRBV4-2 and J usage is TRBJ2-1; 15 bases agree with TRBD2. This CDR3 contains 19 residues. V shed 4 bases and J 10 bases; nucleotides not matched to a gene: 17. In germline, CDR1 is LGHNA, CDR2 YNFKEQ. CDR3 nucleotides: TGTGCCAGCAGCCCGGGACTAGCGGGGGGCGCGGGTACAACGGGGGAGCAGTTCTTC. Its translation: CASSPGLAGGAGTTGEQFF.

V gene TRBV28 combines with J gene TRBJ1-3; no firm D call. Trimming took 2 bases from V and 0 from J, leaving 14 bases between them. The CDR3 sequence is 17 residues long. The V gene's germline CDR1 is MDHEN and CDR2 SYDVKM. This CDR3 is CASSLRSAYHSGNTIYF. In nucleotides, the CDR3 is TGTGCCAGCAGTTTAAGGAGCGCTTATCACTCTGGAAACACCATATATTTT.

As to this clone: One junction end disagrees with the germline gene, perhaps due to a read error. The CDR3 reads CASRRTGTSFLF. In DNA, the CDR3 is TGTGCCAGCAGGCGTACCGGGACTAGCTTTCTCTTC. The chain is built from TRBV12-3 or TRBV12-4 and TRBJ2-1; TRBD2 agrees at 9 bases. The CDR3 extends over 12 amino acids.

This clone was seen only a few times. The J gene is TRBJ2-3, the V gene TRBV6-6; 7 nucleotides agree with TRBD2. With 5 bases clipped from V and 5 bases from J, the junction kept 4 bases outside the gene matches. The length of the CDR3 is 13 residues. The germline gives CDR1 MNHNY, CDR2 SVGAGI (reference sequence). The CDR3 is CASSGTIGDTQYF. The CDR3 nucleotides are TGTGCCAGCAGTGGGACTATAGGAGATACGCAGTATTTT.

The count of this clone is one. This chain uses TRBV19 with TRBJ1-2, with TRBD1 identical over 7 bases. Germline assignment: CDR1 LNHDA and CDR2 SQIVND (reference sequence). The V and J ends lost 3 bases and 4 bases, in that order; junction bases with no gene match: 11. The CDR3 is 16 amino acids. CDR3 in amino acids: CASSIRGQSNLYGYTF. The DNA of the CDR3 is TGTGCCAGTAGTATTCGGGGACAGTCGAATCTCTATGGCTACACCTTC.

V gene TRBV7-2 combines with J gene TRBJ1-5; D is ambiguous. Trimming removed 3 bases at V and 10 bases at J, with 7 bases between. Germline CDR1 reads SGHTA; CDR2 reads FQGNSA. The CDR3 consists of 11 residues. This CDR3 reads CASSFEGPQHF. The CDR3 nucleotides read TGTGCCAGCAGCTTTGAGGGACCCCAGCATTTT.

The gene calls are TRBV6-5 and TRBJ2-7, with 7 nucleotides matching TRBD1. J gave up 3 bases and V 2 bases, and 4 bases lay outside the gene matches. This CDR3 has 14 residues. Germline loops: CDR1 MNHEY, CDR2 SVGAGI. The CDR3 DNA is TGTGCCAGCAGTTACGGACAGGCCTACTACGAGCAGTACTTC. This codes for CASSYGQAYYEQYF.

This sequence joins TRBV7-9 and TRBJ2-1, with D tentatively TRBD1 (6 bases). V was clipped by 5 bases and J by 7 bases, with 18 bases between them. Germline V gene data show CDR1 as SEHNR and CDR2 as FQNEAQ (reference sequence). The CDR3 sequence is 15 residues long. In nucleotides, the CDR3 is TGTGCCAGCAGCCTAGGAACAGGGTGGGAAAATGAGCAGTTCTTC. Amino acids: CASSLGTGWENEQFF.

J is TRBJ1-1 and V is TRBV11-3; D call uncertain. Between the trimmed V and J ends, which lost 4 bases and 4 bases, there was a span of 19 bases. CDR3 length: 16 residues. The germline V gene encodes CDR1 SGHNT and CDR2 YENEEA. CDR3 region: CASSSGLYRGTTEAFF. CDR3 in DNA: TGTGCCAGCAGCTCCGGACTTTACCGGGGTACCACTGAAGCTTTCTTT.

This clone was detected a few times. The genes are TRBV6-2 or TRBV6-3 and TRBJ2-5, with TRBD1 matching 11 bases. The CDR3 contains 14 residues. Germline CDR1 is MNHEY and CDR2 is SVGEGT. V was pared by 5 bases and J by 5 bases, with 4 bases of the junction left unmatched. The CDR3 region is CASSGQGAWETQYF. In nucleotides, the CDR3 is TGTGCCAGCAGTGGACAGGGGGCTTGGGAGACCCAGTACTTC.

The chain is built from TRBV5-1 and TRBJ2-1; 7 bases match TRBD1. The V and J ends lost 3 bases and 9 bases, in that order; junction bases with no gene match: 12. The CDR3 is 15 amino acids. Germline V lookup: CDR1 SGHRS, CDR2 YFSETQ. Written as DNA, the CDR3 is TGCGCCAGCAGCTGGTCCCAGGGAGCAGGGGGTGAGCAGTTCTTC. Its translation: CASSWSQGAGGEQFF. The variable domain in full, with the rest retrieved from reference TRBV5-1 and TRBJ2-1, is KAGVTQTPRYLIKTRGQQVTLSCSPISGHRSVSWYQQTPGQGLQFLFEYFSETQRNKGNFPGRFSGRQFSNSRSEMNVSTLELGDSALYLCASSWSQGAGGEQFFGPGTRLTVL.

This rearrangement joins TRBV2 to TRBJ1-2, with D possibly matching TRBD1 (6 bases). Trimming left V 5 bases short and J 2 bases short, with 9 bases between. From germline, CDR1 is SNHLY and CDR2 FYNNEI. CDR3 length equals 13 residues. CDR3 in DNA: TGTGCCAGCAGTTCTCAGGGGAACTATGGCTACACCTTC. Encoded protein: CASSSQGNYGYTF.

The rearrangement links TRBV27 to TRBJ2-7; 9 nucleotides agree with TRBD1. This CDR3 has 14 residues. Germline loops: CDR1 MNHEY, CDR2 SMNVEV (reference sequence). Trimming removed 9 bases from V and 7 bases from J; junction bases left unmatched: 13. In DNA form, the CDR3 reads TGTGCCAGTAGATTCGGGACAGGGCATAGGGAGCAGTACTTC. Translation gives CASRFGTGHREQYF.

The chain links TRBV27 to TRBJ2-5; maybe TRBD2 (6 bases). The CDR3 covers 15 residues. The germline V gene encodes CDR1 MNHEY and CDR2 SMNVEV (reference sequence). The V end was cut by 6 bases, the J end by 4 bases, with 18 bases between. CDR3 loop: CASSSTGTPRETQYF. The CDR3 region has the DNA TGTGCCAGCAGCTCTACCGGGACTCCCCGAGAGACCCAGTACTTC.

This clone turned up a few times. At one boundary the junction diverges from the germline segment, which might be a read error. J is TRBJ2-7 and V is TRBV19, with 9 nucleotides matching TRBD1. This CDR3 is built from 11 residues. CDR1 is LNHDA, CDR2 SQIVND, per germline (reference sequence). The CDR3 DNA follows: TGTGCCAGTAGTACCGGGACAGGGTGGACTTTC. It yields the protein CASSTGTGWTF.